These 31 T cell receptor beta chains were all obtained from the same sample, sequenced in a study of regulatory T cells in long-lasting Graves disease. The time point denotes: persistent/refractory GD, antithyroid drugs over 5 years with positive TRAb. Extracted PBMC RNA gave rise to the TCR library. iRepertoire HTBI primers and Arm-PCR of CDR3 regions built TCR beta libraries. TCRdb recomputed calls from the multiplex PCR reads with MiXCR, one row per CDR3 protein. In the table there are about 470,000 distinct CDR3 sequences, more than 20% of which are singletons. Here the sequenced sample was peripheral blood mononuclear cells (PBMCs), taken when the disease was refractory, from a patient treated with antithyroid drugs. The source is a female donor with Graves disease.

The chain has TRBV6-5 and TRBJ1-1, with 8 bases matching TRBD1. V gave up 4 bases and J gave up 6 bases; unmatched junction bases: 4. The CDR3 length is 13 residues. Germline V CDR1 and CDR2: MNHEY, SVGAGI. CDR3: CASSLGQGPEAFF. The CDR3 nucleotides are TGTGCCAGCAGTTTAGGACAGGGTCCTGAAGCTTTCTTT.

This clonotype was observed a handful of times. The V call is TRBV3-1, the J call TRBJ2-7; weak D call: TRBD1 (6 bases). The CDR3 loop spans 14 amino acids. Germline V gene data show CDR1 as LGHDT and CDR2 as YNNKEL (reference sequence). The V and J ends lost 3 bases and 7 bases respectively, with 16 bases between them. CDR3 sequence: CASSQGAGVGEQYF. CDR3 sequence (DNA): TGTGCCAGCAGCCAGGGGGCCGGGGTCGGGGAGCAGTACTTC.

This clonotype was recorded a few times. The J gene is TRBJ2-4, the V gene TRBV6-1; D is unclear. This CDR3 spans 10 amino acids. Per germline, CDR1 MNHNS and CDR2 SASEGT. V dropped 6 bases and J dropped 4 bases, with 1 base sitting between them. CDR3 amino acids: CASRKNIQYF. The DNA of the CDR3 is TGTGCCAGCAGGAAAAACATTCAGTACTTC.

This chain uses TRBV30 with TRBJ2-7; tentatively, D is TRBD1 or TRBD2 (5 bases each). CDR3 length equals 12 residues. Trimming took 7 bases from V and 2 from J, leaving 12 bases between them. Looked up from germline, CDR1 is GTSNPN and CDR2 is SVGIG (reference sequence). CDR3 nucleotides: TGTGCCTTGGGGGACGGTCCCTACGAGCAGTACTTC. Amino acid sequence: CALGDGPYEQYF.

This clonotype has a handful of counts. The rearrangement uses TRBV7-9 and TRBJ2-7; TRBD1 is a possible D gene (6 bases). This CDR3 has 16 amino acids. Trimming cost V 3 bases and J 2 bases, with 17 bases left between them. Germline CDR1 is SEHNR and CDR2 is FQNEAQ (reference sequence). The CDR3 loop is CASSFAPVGQAYEQYF. In nucleotides, the CDR3 is TGTGCCAGCAGCTTTGCCCCGGTGGGACAAGCCTACGAGCAGTACTTC.

The chain is built from TRBV28 and TRBJ2-7; the match to TRBD2 covers 10 bases. The ends lost 5 bases at V and 3 bases at J; junction bases unmatched: 4. Germline assignment: CDR1 MDHEN and CDR2 SYDVKM. The CDR3 is 14 amino acids. The CDR3 DNA reads TGTGCCAGCAGTCCAGCGGGAGGGTACTACGAGCAGTACTTC. Amino acid sequence: CASSPAGGYYEQYF. Full variable domain (remainder filled in from reference TRBV28 and TRBJ2-7): DVKVTQSSRYLVKRTGEKVFLECVQDMDHENMFWYRQDPGLGLRLIYFSYDVKMKEKGDIPEGYSVSREKKERFSLILESASTNQTSMYLCASSPAGGYYEQYFGPGTRLTVT.

This clonotype was picked up one time. One end of the junction fails to match germline, which may point to a read error. The chain couples TRBV20-1 to TRBJ2-7; 7 bases line up with TRBD1. CDR1 DFQATT and CDR2 SNEGSKA come from the germline V gene (reference sequence). The CDR3 runs to 13 residues. DNA of the CDR3: TGCAGTGCTAGAGGGACAACCGGACAGGTGCTTTCCTTC. Translation gives CSARGTTGQVLSF.

The gene calls are TRBV6-1 and TRBJ1-5, with D possibly matching TRBD1 (6 bases). CDR3 size: 15 residues. The V end lost 0 bases, the J end lost 12 bases, and 18 bases lay between the germline ends. Germline CDR1 and CDR2: MNHNS and SASEGT. Written as DNA, the CDR3 is TGTGCCAGCAGTGAAGCTGGCACCTTGGGACATAGCCAGCATTTT. Translation gives CASSEAGTLGHSQHF.

This clonotype showed up many times. CDR3 nucleotide sequence: TGTGCCAGCAGTTCCACAGGGCTGGCTGGCTACACCTTC. Translation: CASSSTGLAGYTF. This rearrangement joins TRBV12-3 or TRBV12-4 to TRBJ1-2; the D gene is possibly TRBD1 (6 bases). Trimming cost V 4 bases and J 7 bases, with 13 bases left between them. This CDR3 has 13 residues.

The chain couples TRBV6-2 or TRBV6-3 to TRBJ2-3, with 7 bases aligning to TRBD1. The CDR3 consists of 15 residues. With 4 bases clipped from V and 4 bases from J, the junction kept 8 bases outside the gene matches. Germline CDR1 MNHEY, CDR2 SVGEGT. As DNA, the CDR3 is TGTGCCAGCAGTTTGGGACAGCCTCCCCCAGATACGCAGTATTTT. Amino acids: CASSLGQPPPDTQYF.

The genes are TRBV7-2 and TRBJ2-1; 7 positions agree with TRBD2. Trimming removed 1 base from V and 8 bases from J; junction bases left unmatched: 2. The CDR3 totals 13 residues. Per germline, CDR1 SGHTA and CDR2 FQGNSA. Here the CDR3 reads CASSLGGGDEQFF. In DNA, the CDR3 is TGTGCCAGCAGCTTAGGGGGGGGGGATGAGCAGTTCTTC.

This sequence joins TRBV7-8 and TRBJ1-5, with unresolved D. Deletions cut 8 bases from V and 7 bases from J, with 21 bases between. The CDR3 extends over 15 amino acids. The V gene's germline CDR1 is SGHVS and CDR2 FQNEAQ. The CDR3 reads CASGPGFSPTQPQHF. The CDR3 region has the DNA TGTGCCAGCGGCCCCGGGTTCAGCCCGACGCAGCCCCAGCATTTT.

The chain links TRBV5-1 to TRBJ2-2; D may be TRBD2 (6 bases). Germline values: CDR1 SGHRS, CDR2 YFSETQ. This CDR3 has 15 amino acids. Trimming took 3 bases from V and 5 from J, leaving 14 bases between them. The CDR3 DNA reads TGCGCCAGCAGCTCCCGGGACTCCCAAACCGGGGAGCTGTTTTTT. This gives the protein CASSSRDSQTGELFF.

This clonotype was picked up a small number of times. The chain joins TRBV7-9 to TRBJ2-2, with 7 positions matching TRBD2. In germline, CDR1 is SEHNR, CDR2 FQNEAQ (reference sequence). The CDR3 has 17 amino acids. V shed 6 bases and J 5 bases; nucleotides not matched to a gene: 15. CDR3 amino acids: CASRQNRGERKTGELFF. The CDR3 region has the DNA TGTGCCAGCAGACAAAATCGGGGGGAGAGGAAAACCGGGGAGCTGTTTTTT. The full variable domain, its missing parts supplied by reference TRBV7-9 and TRBJ2-2, is DTGVSQNPRHKITKRGQNVTFRCDPISEHNRLYWYRQTLGQGPEFLTYFQNEAQLEKSRLLSDRFSAERPKGSFSTLEIQRTEQGDSAMYLCASRQNRGERKTGELFFGEGSRLTVL.

This clonotype was counted only a few times. The rearrangement uses TRBV6-2 or TRBV6-3 and TRBJ2-3, with D tentatively TRBD2 (5 bases). There are 12 residues in the CDR3. Germline CDR1 reads MNHEY; CDR2 reads SVGEGT. Trimming shortened V by 9 bases and J by 10 bases, and 17 bases separated the two germline ends. This CDR3 is CASRSGPPAQYF. For the CDR3, the DNA is TGTGCCAGTAGAAGCGGACCCCCAGCGCAGTATTTT.

This chain connects TRBV25-1 to TRBJ1-1, with D tentatively TRBD1 (5 bases). The V gene's germline CDR1 is MGHDK and CDR2 SYGVNS. The CDR3 spans 14 residues. The germline V and J ends were trimmed by 7 bases and 6 bases, with 18 bases remaining between them. The CDR3 sequence is CASKGPPRAAEAFF. DNA of the CDR3: TGTGCCAGCAAGGGGCCGCCTAGGGCGGCTGAAGCTTTCTTT.

The chain is built from TRBV5-1 and TRBJ2-2, with 9 positions matching TRBD2. This CDR3 has 15 amino acids. The V gene's germline CDR1 is SGHRS and CDR2 YFSETQ. V lost 5 bases to trimming and J lost 4 bases; unmatched junction nucleotides: 6. The CDR3 loop reads CASRRTSDGTGELFF. DNA of the CDR3: TGCGCCAGCAGACGGACTAGCGACGGCACCGGGGAGCTGTTTTTT.

This clonotype has just a few counts. The chain recombines TRBV7-2 with TRBJ1-6, with D hard to call. The CDR3 consists of 16 residues. V dropped 3 bases and J dropped 0 bases, with 9 bases sitting between them. Germline V gene sequence: CDR1 SGHTA, CDR2 FQGNSA. The CDR3 sequence is CASSLRDSSYNSPLHF. For the CDR3, the DNA is TGTGCCAGCAGCTTGCGCGATAGCTCCTATAATTCACCCCTCCACTTT.

This clonotype has ten or more counts. J is TRBJ1-1 and V is TRBV27, with D possibly being TRBD1 (5 bases). Germline CDR1 reads MNHEY; CDR2 reads SMNVEV (reference sequence). The germline V and J ends were trimmed by 1 base and 1 base, with 13 bases remaining between them. The length of the CDR3 is 16 residues. The chain's CDR3 is CASSLYPGRGNTEAFF. CDR3 coding DNA: TGTGCCAGCAGTTTATACCCCGGGAGGGGGAACACTGAAGCTTTCTTT.

The V call is TRBV10-3, the J call TRBJ1-5; D may be TRBD1 (6 bases). Germline loops: CDR1 ENHRY, CDR2 SYGVKD. This CDR3 comprises 14 residues. The V gene lost 0 bases and the J gene lost 4 bases, with 7 bases spanning the gap. For the CDR3, the DNA is TGTGCCATCAGTGAGTCACAGGGAAATCAGCCCCAGCATTTT. Its translation is CAISESQGNQPQHF.

This clonotype appeared a few times. A much larger clonotype is one base distant, so this may be a read error. The chain recombines TRBV12-3 or TRBV12-4 with TRBJ1-1, with D perhaps matching TRBD1 (5 bases). The germline V and J ends were trimmed by 10 bases and 4 bases, with 16 bases remaining between them. This CDR3 has 13 residues. The CDR3 coding sequence is TGTGCCACCGGGACCGATTGGAGCACTGAAGCTTTCTTT. It specifies CATGTDWSTEAFF.

The chain has TRBV6-1 and TRBJ2-5, with 8 bases fitting TRBD1. J gave up 4 bases and V 0 bases, and 4 bases lay outside the gene matches. The CDR3 covers 15 residues. Germline CDR1 is MNHNS and CDR2 is SASEGT. This chain's CDR3 is CASSEADRVLETQYF. CDR3 DNA: TGTGCCAGCAGTGAAGCGGACAGGGTGTTAGAGACCCAGTACTTC.

This clonotype was recorded at least ten times. The rearrangement links TRBV6-5 to TRBJ2-2; no firm D call. V lost 4 bases and J 0 bases, leaving 6 bases between the germline ends. The germline CDR1 and CDR2 sequences are MNHEY and SVGAGI. The CDR3 is 14 amino acids. CDR3 residues: CASSSWANTGELFF. The DNA for the CDR3 is TGTGCCAGCAGTTCCTGGGCGAACACCGGGGAGCTGTTTTTT.

The chain combines TRBV7-9 with TRBJ1-2; 7 nucleotides align to TRBD1. Germline V lookup: CDR1 SEHNR, CDR2 FQNEAQ (reference sequence). J gave up 6 bases and V 5 bases, and 9 bases lay outside the gene matches. The CDR3 is 14 amino acids. DNA for the CDR3: TGTGCCAGCAGCACCGAAGACAGGGCCGATGGCTACACCTTC. This encodes CASSTEDRADGYTF.

This clonotype was found many times. V usage is TRBV11-2 and J usage is TRBJ2-7; D is unresolved. Trimming took 2 bases from V and 4 from J, leaving 12 bases between them. Germline assignment: CDR1 SGHAT and CDR2 FQNNGV. The CDR3 is made up of 14 amino acids. CDR3: CASSLLAVQYEQYF. The CDR3, as DNA: TGTGCCAGCAGCTTACTGGCAGTCCAGTACGAGCAGTACTTC.

This clonotype was recorded a few times. This sequence joins TRBV5-4 and TRBJ2-2; no firm D call. The germline gives CDR1 SGHNT, CDR2 YYREEE (reference sequence). The CDR3 totals 13 residues. Trimming shortened V by 0 bases and J by 7 bases, and 7 bases separated the two germline ends. Written as DNA, the CDR3 is TGTGCCAGCAGCTTGGGGGCCGGCGGGGAGCTGTTTTTT. Its translation is CASSLGAGGELFF.

This clonotype showed up many times. The chain recombines TRBV7-2 with TRBJ1-2; D uncertain. Trimming removed 5 bases at V and 8 bases at J, with 15 bases between. This CDR3 is 13 amino acids long. The germline gives CDR1 SGHTA, CDR2 FQGNSA. The CDR3 bases are TGTGCCAGCAGCCCTCGGCAGGTCATGGGCTACACCTTC. This codes for CASSPRQVMGYTF.

This clonotype was found many times. The chain links TRBV28 to TRBJ2-7; unclear D gene. Per germline, CDR1 MDHEN and CDR2 SYDVKM. V was pared by 5 bases and J by 6 bases, with 23 bases between. The CDR3 has 16 residues. The CDR3 spells CASSPQDGYFRSEQYF. The CDR3 DNA is TGTGCCAGCAGTCCCCAGGACGGGTATTTCCGGAGCGAGCAGTACTTC.

There are many counts of this clonotype. The chain recombines TRBV5-1 with TRBJ2-2; D is unclear. Trimming took off 1 base at V and 4 bases at J, with 5 bases between the two ends. The CDR3 has 13 residues. CDR1 SGHRS and CDR2 YFSETQ come from the germline V gene. This CDR3 is CASSLSTTGELFF. The CDR3 DNA sequence: TGCGCCAGCAGCTTGTCGACCACCGGGGAGCTGTTTTTT.

This clonotype was recorded a few times. This chain connects TRBV5-1 to TRBJ2-2; TRBD2 matches at 11 bases. CDR1 and CDR2 from the germline V gene are SGHRS and YFSETQ. This CDR3 comprises 15 residues. V gave up 3 bases and J gave up 3 bases; unmatched junction bases: 1. The CDR3 is CASSSLAGDTGELFF. The CDR3 DNA sequence: TGCGCCAGCAGCTCACTAGCGGGAGACACCGGGGAGCTGTTTTTT. Combining the CDR3 with reference TRBV5-1 and TRBJ2-2 gives the whole variable domain KAGVTQTPRYLIKTRGQQVTLSCSPISGHRSVSWYQQTPGQGLQFLFEYFSETQRNKGNFPGRFSGRQFSNSRSEMNVSTLELGDSALYLCASSSLAGDTGELFFGEGSRLTVL.

In its sample, this clonotype was seen many times. The rearrangement joins TRBV5-5 to TRBJ2-5; D gene unclear. The CDR3 is 14 amino acids. V was pared by 3 bases and J by 3 bases, with 12 bases between. Germline CDR1 and CDR2: SGHKS and YYEKEE (reference sequence). CDR3 protein: CASSYQQRKETQYF. In DNA form, the CDR3 reads TGTGCCAGCAGCTACCAACAGAGAAAAGAGACCCAGTACTTC.